The next 28 T cell receptor beta chains were all read from a single sample in a study of blood T cell repertoires in COVID-19. Data came from immunoSEQ multiplex PCR; TCRdb stores just in-frame clones and leaves some out. The sample yields 80,000 or so clones, 80% to 90% seen once. Specimen: peripheral blood. These receptors came from an older woman with acute or convalescent COVID-19.

Details on this clone: The junction departs from germline at one end; a sequencing error may be responsible. This chain uses TRBV4-1 with TRBJ1-4, with D unresolved. Germline assignment: CDR1 MGHRA and CDR2 YSYEKL. The CDR3 is 11 amino acids. The CDR3 protein is CASSQGHSTLF. CDR3 coding DNA: TGCGCCAGCAGCCAAGGCCACAGCACCCTTTTT.

This clone was detected only once. This chain uses TRBV3-1 (or the pseudogene TRBV3-2) with TRBJ2-1; TRBD2 matches 7 bases. The germline V gene encodes CDR1 LGHDT and CDR2 YNNKEL (reference sequence). This CDR3 is 11 amino acids long. V shed 2 bases and J 14 bases; nucleotides not matched to a gene: 3. This chain's CDR3 is CASSQLAEKFF. The CDR3 bases are TGTGCCAGCAGCCAACTAGCGGAGAAGTTCTTC.

V gene TRBV6-5 combines with J gene TRBJ2-2, with 8 bases fitting TRBD1. The CDR3 has 15 amino acids. With 7 bases clipped from V and 4 bases from J, the junction kept 8 bases outside the gene matches. Germline loops: CDR1 MNHEY, CDR2 SVGAGI. The CDR3 bases are TGTGCCAGCAACCTCAGACAGGGGCCCACCGGGGAGCTGTTTTTT. This codes for CASNLRQGPTGELFF.

The chain carries TRBV27 and TRBJ1-1; possibly TRBD1 for D (5 bases). Trimming removed 5 bases at V and 0 bases at J, with 16 bases between. Germline assignment: CDR1 MNHEY and CDR2 SMNVEV (reference sequence). The CDR3 covers 16 residues. The CDR3 DNA follows: TGTGCCAGCAGTCCCTGGGGCAGCGCCATGAACACTGAAGCTTTCTTT. Residues: CASSPWGSAMNTEAFF.

The rearrangement links TRBV5-1 to TRBJ1-1; 10 positions agree with TRBD1. The CDR3 has 17 residues. Unmatched junction bases numbered 8, after V lost 0 bases and J lost 3 bases. The germline gives CDR1 SGHRS, CDR2 YFSETQ. CDR3 DNA: TGCGCCAGCAGCTTGGCCCAAGGGACAGGGGAACACACTGAAGCTTTCTTT. Protein: CASSLAQGTGEHTEAFF.

This clone was seen just once. J is TRBJ1-5 and V is TRBV6-5, with 8 bases lining up with TRBD1. Germline CDR1 is MNHEY and CDR2 is SVGAGI. V trimming: 6 bases; J trimming: 2 bases; junction bases outside the gene matches: 6. The CDR3 sequence is 15 residues long. CDR3 loop: CASRHRGGGNQPQHF. CDR3 sequence (DNA): TGTGCCAGCAGGCACAGGGGGGGAGGCAATCAGCCCCAGCATTTT.

The count of this clone is one. The chain combines TRBV3-1 (or the pseudogene TRBV3-2) with TRBJ1-5; 8 positions match TRBD1. The CDR3 runs to 14 residues. Per the germline V gene, CDR1 is LGHDT and CDR2 is YNNKEL (reference sequence). The V and J ends lost 4 bases and 6 bases, in that order; junction bases with no gene match: 5. The CDR3 DNA sequence: TGTGCCAGCAGCCTCGGACAGGGCAGTCAGCCCCAGCATTTT. It encodes CASSLGQGSQPQHF.

A word on this clone: The junction departs from germline at one end; a sequencing error may be responsible. The J gene is TRBJ2-6, the V gene TRBV6-1; D remains ambiguous. There are 15 residues in the CDR3. Looked up from germline, CDR1 is MNHNS and CDR2 is SASEGT. The CDR3 DNA follows: TGTGCCAGCAGCGAAGGGCTGACAGGGGCCAACGTCCTGACTTTC. This sequence encodes CASSEGLTGANVLTF.

The chain combines TRBV27 with TRBJ1-1, with 7 positions matching TRBD1. The length of the CDR3 is 15 residues. V lost 9 bases to trimming and J lost 1 base; unmatched junction nucleotides: 11. CDR1 MNHEY and CDR2 SMNVEV come from the germline V gene (reference sequence). CDR3 coding DNA: TGTGCCAGTCTGCTTAGGGGGCGCGAGAACACTGAAGCTTTCTTT. The encoded protein is CASLLRGRENTEAFF.

This rearrangement joins TRBV7-3 to TRBJ1-2; a weak D match, TRBD1 (6 bases). Trimming cost V 5 bases and J 9 bases, with 22 bases left between them. Germline CDR1 SGHTA, CDR2 FQGTGA. The CDR3 runs to 15 residues. The CDR3 DNA sequence: TGTGCCAGCAGCCTCGAGGGGGTACAGGGAGTGAGCTACACCTTC. It translates to CASSLEGVQGVSYTF. Full variable domain (missing parts from reference TRBV7-3 and TRBJ1-2): GAGVSQTPSNKVTEKGKYVELRCDPISGHTALYWYRQSLGQGPEFLIYFQGTGAADDSGLPNDRFFAVRPEGSVSTLKIQRTERGDSAVYLCASSLEGVQGVSYTFGSGTRLTVV.

The chain recombines TRBV6-5 with TRBJ2-5; TRBD2 might be the D (6 bases). Trimming removed 6 bases from V and 5 bases from J, with 19 bases in between. In germline, CDR1 is MNHEY, CDR2 SVGAGI. This CDR3 has 15 amino acids. The chain's CDR3 is CASRTHRPGGETQYF. The CDR3 DNA is TGTGCCAGCAGGACTCACCGGCCAGGAGGGGAGACCCAGTACTTC.

This clone was seen more than once but under ten times. The rearrangement uses TRBV18 and TRBJ2-5; 9 bases are a match to TRBD2. This CDR3 is built from 18 residues. After removal of 0 bases from V and 6 bases from J, the junction contained 14 bases not matched to a gene. Germline V CDR1 and CDR2: KGHSH, LQKENI. The CDR3 nucleotides read TGTGCCAGCTCACCACCGATACCTAGCGGGGCTCTCCCGAAGACCCAGTACTTC. This codes for CASSPPIPSGALPKTQYF.

This clone turned up a few times. V usage is TRBV30 and J usage is TRBJ1-5; D gene uncertain. Germline V lookup: CDR1 GTSNPN, CDR2 SVGIG (reference sequence). CDR3 length: 15 residues. V was pared by 3 bases and J by 3 bases, with 15 bases between. Here the CDR3 DNA reads TGTGCCTGGAGCAAACCGGGTGGGTTCAATCAGCCCCAGCATTTT. Translated, it gives CAWSKPGGFNQPQHF.

This clone appeared a few times. This rearrangement joins TRBV11-2 to TRBJ2-2; D is undetermined. V was shortened by 3 bases and J by 1 base, with 6 bases between the two germline ends. Germline V gene sequence: CDR1 SGHAT, CDR2 FQNNGV. The CDR3 has 14 amino acids. As DNA, the CDR3 is TGTGCCAGCAGCTTGGCTGAGAACACCGGGGAGCTGTTTTTT. Its protein product is CASSLAENTGELFF. Based on the CDR3 plus reference TRBV11-2 and TRBJ2-2, the full variable domain is EAGVAQSPRYKIIEKRQSVAFWCNPISGHATLYWYQQILGQGPKLLIQFQNNGVVDDSQLPKDRFSAERLKGVDSTLKIQPAKLEDSAVYLCASSLAENTGELFFGEGSRLTVL.

The chain has TRBV7-2 and TRBJ1-1; 7 positions match TRBD1. CDR1 SGHTA and CDR2 FQGNSA come from the germline V gene. CDR3 length: 15 residues. The junction had 6 bases not matched to a gene; V was cut back by 1 base and J by 4 bases. The CDR3 bases are TGTGCCAGCAGCTTAGTAAGACAGGGAAGCACTGAAGCTTTCTTT. Protein product: CASSLVRQGSTEAFF.

The table lists this clone with a count of one. This may stem from a read error, because a much larger clone lies one nucleotide away. The chain has TRBV10-2 and TRBJ1-1, with 7 bases lining up with TRBD1. The germline V gene has CDR1 WSHSY and CDR2 SAAADI. There are 13 residues in the CDR3. The V segment lost 5 bases and the J segment 1 base; nucleotides outside the gene matches: 1. The CDR3 loop is CASSRQGNTEAFF. The CDR3 DNA reads TGCGCCAGCAGTCGACAGGGGAACACTGAAGCTTTCTTT.

The chain carries TRBV6-1 and TRBJ2-1; 11 bases are a match to TRBD2. Germline CDR1 is MNHNS and CDR2 is SASEGT. The CDR3 is made up of 18 amino acids. With V trimmed by 3 bases and J by 0 bases, 7 bases remained unmatched. CDR3 DNA: TGTGCCAGCAGTGAGATTTGGACTAGCGGGTCCTCCTACAATGAGCAGTTCTTC. Protein product: CASSEIWTSGSSYNEQFF.

The rearrangement uses TRBV4-3 and TRBJ2-6; D gene unclear. Germline loops: CDR1 LGHNA, CDR2 YSLEER. CDR3 length: 14 amino acids. Trimming took off 1 base at V and 2 bases at J, with 3 bases between the two ends. CDR3 loop: CASSQGAGANVLTF. The CDR3, as DNA: TGCGCCAGCAGCCAAGGAGCTGGGGCCAACGTCCTGACTTTC.

Details on this clone: This sequence may be a read error, since a much larger clone differs from it by one base. This CDR3 is also generated by other DNA sequences in the sample. The V and J genes are TRBV9 and TRBJ2-2, with 11 nucleotides matching TRBD2. The CDR3 loop spans 17 amino acids. Trimming at V came to 2 bases and at J to 3 bases, leaving 6 bases not matched to a gene. CDR1 and CDR2 from the germline V gene are SGDLS and YYNGEE. The CDR3 DNA sequence: TGTGCCAGCAGCGTTATAGCGGGGGGGCCAGACACCGGGGAGCTGTTTTTT. This codes for CASSVIAGGPDTGELFF.

The chain uses TRBV7-8 and TRBJ1-4, with 7 positions matching TRBD1. Germline assignment: CDR1 SGHVS and CDR2 FQNEAQ. Trimming removed 5 bases from V and 4 bases from J; junction bases left unmatched: 4. The CDR3 is 14 residues long. The CDR3 DNA sequence: TGTGCCAGCAGCCCGGGACAGATTAATGAAAAACTGTTTTTT. Its translation is CASSPGQINEKLFF.

This chain links TRBV6-1 with TRBJ2-7; D is ambiguous. Germline V CDR1 and CDR2: MNHNS, SASEGT. The V end lost 1 base, the J end lost 2 bases, and 9 bases lay between the germline ends. There are 14 residues in the CDR3. The CDR3 DNA follows: TGTGCCAGCAGTGAAGGTCCAGAAACCTACGAGCAGTACGTC. Translating it yields CASSEGPETYEQYV.

V is TRBV9 and J is TRBJ2-7, with TRBD1 identical over 8 bases. Germline CDR1 SGDLS, CDR2 YYNGEE. The CDR3 covers 15 residues. V gave up 4 bases and J gave up 3 bases; unmatched junction bases: 9. Here the CDR3 reads CASSFGQGNYYEQYF. CDR3 coding DNA: TGTGCCAGCAGCTTCGGACAGGGAAACTACTACGAGCAGTACTTC.

The chain carries TRBV23-1 and TRBJ2-7, with TRBD1 identical over 12 bases. TRBV23-1 is reported as an ORF; its role is uncertain. The trim removed 2 bases at V and 2 bases at J, leaving 7 bases unmatched. CDR3 size: 17 residues. The CDR3 protein is CASSQPSGDRGPYEQYF. Written as DNA, the CDR3 is TGCGCCAGCAGTCAACCATCTGGGGACAGGGGGCCCTACGAGCAGTACTTC.

Written as DNA, the CDR3 is TGTGCCAGCAGTTTAACGGCAGGGAGGGTAAACAAAGATACGCAGTATTTT. Protein: CASSLTAGRVNKDTQYF. The chain is built from TRBV28 and TRBJ2-3; 7 bases match TRBD2. Germline V gene data show CDR1 as MDHEN and CDR2 as SYDVKM. Trimming took 2 bases from V and 5 from J; bases not matched to a gene: 13. This CDR3 is 17 amino acids long.

This chain joins TRBV7-2 and TRBJ2-7, with 7 positions matching TRBD1. CDR1 and CDR2 (germline): SGHTA, FQGNSA. The length of the CDR3 is 17 residues. Trimming at V came to 2 bases and at J to 3 bases, leaving 13 bases not matched to a gene. The DNA for the CDR3 is TGTGCCAGCAGCTTAATCGGACAGGATGGTTATGTCTACGAGCAGTACTTC. It specifies CASSLIGQDGYVYEQYF.

The chain employs TRBV21-1 and TRBJ2-3; the D call of TRBD1 is as the table states it, not checked on the DNA. TRBV21-1 is a pseudogene locus. The CDR3 loop spans 15 amino acids. DNA for the CDR3: TGTGCCAGCAGCAAAAGGGGCAGCTACACAGATACGCAGTATTTT. Translating it yields CASSKRGSYTDTQYF.

This clone was seen a single time. V is TRBV24-1 and J is TRBJ2-5; a weak D match, TRBD1 (6 bases). V shed 4 bases and J shed 1 base, with 9 bases lying between them. Germline CDR1 KGHDR, CDR2 SFDVKD. The CDR3 sequence is 14 residues long. Written as DNA, the CDR3 is TGTGCCACCAGTGAGCGGACAGCCCAAGAGACCCAGTACTTC. It translates to CATSERTAQETQYF.

The chain has TRBV5-1 and TRBJ2-5, with TRBD2 matching 8 bases. Germline V lookup: CDR1 SGHRS, CDR2 YFSETQ. CDR3 length: 14 residues. V was clipped by 0 bases and J by 4 bases; unmatched bases: 2. CDR3 coding DNA: TGCGCCAGCAGCTTGGACAGCGGGGGAGAGACCCAGTACTTC. Translated: CASSLDSGGETQYF. The variable domain in full, completed from reference TRBV5-1 and TRBJ2-5, reads KAGVTQTPRYLIKTRGQQVTLSCSPISGHRSVSWYQQTPGQGLQFLFEYFSETQRNKGNFPGRFSGRQFSNSRSEMNVSTLELGDSALYLCASSLDSGGETQYFGPGTRLLVL.